The following is a T cell receptor (beta chain) sequence with its context. This clone has just a few counts. The specificity of this receptor is unknown. No much larger clonotype is one base removed from it; base qualities were not supplied. The Qiagen DNeasy kit was used to extract genomic DNA both from unsorted PBMCs and from the negatively selected CD4+ and CD8+ fractions. Amplification of TCR beta CDR3 regions was done by immunoSEQ multiplex PCR with primers that anneal to V and J segments. A synthetic immune receptor repertoire was used to minimize amplification bias, and remaining bias was computationally removed after sequencing. Turning to the authors' computational methods: Custom Python scripts were used to quantify repertoire diversity as the Shannon entropy index. Unsorted, CD4+ and CD8+ repertoires were analyzed separately, except for combined analyses in which CD4+ and CD8+ sequences were merged in silico. A clone was considered expanded if an increase in frequency of at least 2-fold after treatment relative to C1D1 was found, and a pseudocount of 0.5 was applied to clones undetected at baseline. Singleton clones were defined as clones with 0 or 1 copy at C1D1, and non-singleton clones were defined as clones with 2 or more copies. Clones expanded in unsorted samples were annotated as CD4+, CD8+ or unknown by matching protein sequences in sorted samples from the same patient. Wilcoxon tests on paired samples were used to test diversity changes from C1D1 to C4D1. Not all clones reach the TCRdb copy of this immuneACCESS table, which keeps in-frame sequences only. Checked studies attribute under half of the gap to unresolved V genes and leave the rest unexplained. That table is the source of V, J and clone size, and D and trimming were worked out from the DNA. Counted in this sample were 20,000 to 30,000 clones; over 60% of them appeared once. The ten top clones hold 10% to 15% of the sample.

The CDR3 runs 14 residues from the cysteine to the phenylalanine. Only the CDR3 DNA stays, 42 bases, in frame from base 1. Trimming at the junction amounts to 5 bases on V and 0 bases on J, and the germline ends lie 8 bases apart. Via the germline V gene, CDR1 is SGHRS and CDR2 YFSETQ. The sample originates from a study of PD-1 blockade in classical Hodgkin lymphoma (dated by TCRdb to the early 2020s). As for the study more broadly: Nivolumab dosing was 3 mg/kg intravenously every 2 weeks, continuing until either disease progression or unacceptable toxicity. The study used CyTOF and TCR beta sequencing to define a peripheral blood immune signature of response to PD-1 blockade in classical Hodgkin lymphoma.

The sample's time point label is to be understood as: cycle 2 day 1 (C2D1) of nivolumab. Every trial patient had relapsed following autologous stem cell transplantation, and prior brentuximab vedotin exposure was what differed among cohorts A, B and C. The trial cohort comprised some 60 patients with relapsed/refractory classical Hodgkin lymphoma whose best overall responses were complete response, partial response or progressive disease. In the multi-cohort phase II CheckMate 205 trial, trial patients received single-agent nivolumab. An independent review committee assessed best overall response by applying the 2007 International Working Group response criteria. Trial PBMCs were obtained immediately prior to nivolumab initiation (C1D1) and on therapy at cycle 2 day 1 and cycle 4 day 1. Peripheral blood was collected in 8 mL Vacutainer Cell Preparation Tubes, from which PBMCs were isolated by centrifugation and then cryopreserved.

The research as a whole found: Patients starting nivolumab less than 1 year after ASCT had lower diversity and were excluded from later analyses to avoid confounding by immune reconstitution. CD4+ but not CD8+ TCR diversity rose significantly by C4D1 (p=0.0027 vs p=0.16), most apparent in complete responders (p=0.02). The study was limited to a single clinical trial cohort, and causes of repertoire differences, possibly disease activity or prior therapy, remained undefined. Newly diagnosed patients were reported to have lower baseline TCR diversity than healthy donors, and relapsed/refractory patients were reported to have lower baseline TCR diversity still. Among trial patients, those achieving complete response had baseline diversity similar to that of newly diagnosed patients, while diversity was significantly lower in partial responders and progressors.

Material: peripheral blood mononuclear cells (PBMCs), obtained before the second cycle of nivolumab. The chain uses TRBV5-1 and TRBJ2-2, with the D segment identity uncertain. This clonotype was sampled from a human donor with classical Hodgkin lymphoma. The nucleotides are TGCGCCAGCAGTATCGGTACGAACACCGGGGAGCTGTTTTTT. This is translated as CASSIGTNTGELFF.